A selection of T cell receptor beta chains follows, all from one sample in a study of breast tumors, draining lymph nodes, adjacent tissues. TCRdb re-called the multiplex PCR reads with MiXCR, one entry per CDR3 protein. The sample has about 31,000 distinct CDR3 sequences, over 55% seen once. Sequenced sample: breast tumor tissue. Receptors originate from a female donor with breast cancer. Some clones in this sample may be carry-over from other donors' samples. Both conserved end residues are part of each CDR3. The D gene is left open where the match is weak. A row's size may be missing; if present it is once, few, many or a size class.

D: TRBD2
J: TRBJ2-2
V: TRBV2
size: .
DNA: TGTGCCAGCAGCCCTGGTTCAAGACTAGCGGGCCTGAACACCGGGGAGCTGTTTTTT
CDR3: CASSPGSRLAGLNTGELFF

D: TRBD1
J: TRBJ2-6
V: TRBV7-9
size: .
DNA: TGTGCCAGCAGCCCGGGACAGCCGTCTGGGGCCAACGTCCCGACTTTC
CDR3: CASSPGQPSGANVPTF

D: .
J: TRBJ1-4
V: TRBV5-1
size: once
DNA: TGCGCCAGCAGCTCGGGGGACCTTTTACAGGTGACTAATGAAAAACTGTTTTTT
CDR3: CASSSGDLLQVTNEKLFF

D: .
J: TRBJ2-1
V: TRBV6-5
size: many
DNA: TGTGCCAGCAGTTACCAGGACTACAATGAGCAGTTCTTC
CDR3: CASSYQDYNEQFF

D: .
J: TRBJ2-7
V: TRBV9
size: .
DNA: TGTGCCAGCAGCGTAGGGTCGGTGGCTTCTGGCGAGCAGTACTTC
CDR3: CASSVGSVASGEQYF

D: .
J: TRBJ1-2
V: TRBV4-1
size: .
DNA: TGCGCCAGCACCAATCCAGGGGACCCAATTCGCTATGGCTACACCTTC
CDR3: CASTNPGDPIRYGYTF

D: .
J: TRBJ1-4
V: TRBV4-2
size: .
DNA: TGTGCCAGCAGCCGAGGGGACCTTTTACAGGTGACTAATGAAGAACTGTTTTTT
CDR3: CASSRGDLLQVTNEELFF

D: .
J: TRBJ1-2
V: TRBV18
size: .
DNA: TGTGCCAGCTCACCAGACATCTATGGCTACACCTTC
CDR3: CASSPDIYGYTF

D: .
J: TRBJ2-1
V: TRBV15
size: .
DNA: TGTGCCACCAGCAGAGATACAGCGCGGTCAGAGCAGTTCTTC
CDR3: CATSRDTARSEQFF

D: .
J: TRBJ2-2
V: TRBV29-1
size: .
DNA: TGCAGCGCAGGAAGGGACCACTCGAACACCGGGGAGCTGTTTTTT
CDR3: CSAGRDHSNTGELFF

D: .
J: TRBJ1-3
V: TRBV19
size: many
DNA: TGTGCCAGTAGTATAAAAGGGCAGGGGACGGCGAACACCATATATTTT
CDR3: CASSIKGQGTANTIYF

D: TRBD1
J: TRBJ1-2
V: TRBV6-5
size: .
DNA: TGTGCCAGCACTACCTCAGGGGGCGGTCACTATGGCTACACCTTC
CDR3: CASTTSGGGHYGYTF

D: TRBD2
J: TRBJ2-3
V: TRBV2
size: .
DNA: TGTGCCAGCAGTGAAGCTAGAACTAGCGGGGGGACAGATACGCAGTATTTT
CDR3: CASSEARTSGGTDTQYF

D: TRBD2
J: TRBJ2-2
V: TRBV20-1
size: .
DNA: TGCAGTGCTAGGGAGCTAGCGGAGGGGACCGGGGAGCTGTTTTTT
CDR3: CSARELAEGTGELFF

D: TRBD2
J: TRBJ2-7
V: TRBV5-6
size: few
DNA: TGTGCCAGCAGCTTGGGCGGGGGGAGCTACGAGCAGTACTTC
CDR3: CASSLGGGSYEQYF

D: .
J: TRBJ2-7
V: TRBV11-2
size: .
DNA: TGTGCCAGCAGCCGCGGGGCCTACGCGCAGTACTTC
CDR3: CASSRGAYAQYF

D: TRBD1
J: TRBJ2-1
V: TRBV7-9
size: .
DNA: TGTGCCAGCAGCCCCACAGGGGATGAGCAGTTCTTC
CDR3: CASSPTGDEQFF